This T cell receptor (beta chain) came from a study of blood T cell repertoires in COVID-19. The CDR3 covers 15 residues. Germline assignment: CDR1 MNHEY and CDR2 SVGAGI. J gave up 2 bases and V 6 bases, and 9 bases lay outside the gene matches. The method was immunoSEQ multiplex PCR; TCRdb's version includes in-frame clones alone and lacks a portion of them. The table has roughly 430,000 clones, 88% seen once. Sequencing was done on a sample of PBMCs or T cells enriched from blood (not recorded which). This TCR was recovered from a woman aged 18-29 years who had been exposed to COVID-19. The chain carries TRBV6-5 and TRBJ2-7; 8 bases agree with TRBD2. In DNA form, the CDR3 reads TGTGCCAGCAGAAGGAGGTCAGCGGGGGCCTACGAGCAGTACTTC. Translated, it gives CASRRRSAGAYEQYF.